This T cell receptor beta chain comes out of a study of blood T cell repertoires in COVID-19. Method: immunoSEQ multiplex PCR; TCRdb's copy keeps in-frame clones and lacks some. The sample consists of around 300,000 clones, approximately 91% of them appearing once. Sequenced material: peripheral blood. This TCR was recovered from a man aged 50 or older with acute or convalescent COVID-19.

For the CDR3, the DNA is TGTGCCAGCAGTCAGGACAGGCCGAACACTGAAGCTTTCTTT. It specifies CASSQDRPNTEAFF. This rearrangement joins TRBV5-5 to TRBJ1-1; TRBD1 agrees at 7 bases. The germline gives CDR1 SGHKS, CDR2 YYEKEE (reference sequence). The CDR3 runs to 14 residues. J lost 1 base, V lost 5 bases, and 5 bases had no gene match. The complete variable domain, with remaining parts taken from reference TRBV5-5 and TRBJ1-1, reads DAGVTQSPTHLIKTRGQQVTLRCSPISGHKSVSWYQQVLGQGPQFIFQYYEKEERGRGNFPDRFSARQFPNYSSELNVNALLLGDSALYLCASSQDRPNTEAFFGQGTRLTVV.